The 18 T cell receptor beta chains in this list originate from one sample, sequenced in a study of T-cell reconstitution after alpha-beta-depleted transplantation in children (dated by TCRdb to the mid-2010s). The library was produced with PCR. Instrument used: Illumina HiSeq 2500. TCR library preparation used molecular barcoding, with unique molecular identifiers applied to normalize quantification of the TCRbeta repertoire. TCRdb reanalyzed the raw reads on its own, using fastp at Q25 for trimming and MiXCR for clone calling, and kept in-frame beta chains. Each entry is one CDR3 protein sequence, shown with its most common DNA and genes. A total of about 74,000 distinct CDR3 sequences appear in this sample, 11% to 15% of them only once. The ten biggest clones cover 27% of the sample. What the treatment or condition label conveys for this sample: allogeneic hematopoietic cell transplantation with graft depleted of TCRalphabeta T cells and CD19 B cells.

Sequenced material: PBMCs, mostly from graft donor cells, taken 180 days after TCRalphabeta/CD19-depleted stem cell transplant. The receptors originated from a male patient aged 2-10 years who had a stem cell transplant for acute lymphoblastic leukemia, so the T cells may come from the graft donor.

The table lists this clonotype with a few counts. The V gene is TRBV12-3 or TRBV12-4, the J gene TRBJ1-6; D remains unclear. The germline V and J ends were trimmed by 4 bases and 7 bases, with 26 bases remaining between them. This CDR3 is 19 amino acids long. The chain's CDR3 is CASSSQFPFLTRGNSPLHF. In nucleotides, the CDR3 is TGTGCCAGCAGTTCGCAATTCCCCTTTTTGACCAGAGGGAATTCACCCCTCCACTTT.

The chain joins TRBV25-1 to TRBJ2-5; maybe TRBD1 (6 bases). CDR1 and CDR2 (germline): MGHDK, SYGVNS. The length of the CDR3 is 14 residues. Trimming removed 7 bases at V and 2 bases at J, with 14 bases between. The DNA for the CDR3 is TGTGCCAGCAACCAAGGGGGAGTTCAAGAGACCCAGTACTTC. Its protein is CASNQGGVQETQYF.

The rearrangement joins TRBV6-5 to TRBJ1-5; D is undetermined. CDR1 MNHEY and CDR2 SVGAGI come from the germline V gene. This CDR3 is 12 amino acids long. V lost 5 bases and J 0 bases, leaving 2 bases between the germline ends. Here the CDR3 reads CASSNSNQPQHF. For the CDR3, the DNA is TGTGCCAGCAGTAATAGCAATCAGCCCCAGCATTTT.

This chain links TRBV6-2 or TRBV6-3 with TRBJ1-4, with D possibly being TRBD1 (5 bases). Trimming removed 2 bases from V and 12 bases from J, with 22 bases in between. Germline loops: CDR1 MNHEY, CDR2 SVGEGT. The length of the CDR3 is 16 residues. The CDR3 sequence is CASSYGKEGPVEELFF. The CDR3 DNA follows: TGTGCCAGCAGTTACGGAAAAGAGGGGCCGGTGGAAGAACTGTTTTTT.

This clonotype was detected a few times. The chain combines TRBV7-9 with TRBJ2-6; a possible D gene is TRBD1 (5 bases). V was shortened by 5 bases and J by 8 bases, with 16 bases between the two germline ends. The CDR3 has 15 amino acids. The germline V gene has CDR1 SEHNR and CDR2 FQNEAQ (reference sequence). The DNA for the CDR3 is TGTGCCAGCAGCGACCCTCCGCAGGGTCCCAACGTCCTGACTTTC. Its protein is CASSDPPQGPNVLTF.

This clonotype was seen at least ten times. The CDR3 loop is CASSLGPLNTEAFF. In DNA, the CDR3 is TGTGCCAGCAGTCTAGGCCCGTTGAACACTGAAGCTTTCTTT. This chain connects TRBV12-3 or TRBV12-4 to TRBJ1-1; D is unresolved. CDR3 length: 14 amino acids. Trimming pared 5 bases from V and 0 bases from J, leaving 10 bases between.

The rearrangement joins TRBV5-6 to TRBJ2-7; D is ambiguous. The V gene lost 6 bases and the J gene lost 3 bases, with 7 bases spanning the gap. Per the germline V gene, CDR1 is SGHDT and CDR2 is YYEEEE. The CDR3 is made up of 11 amino acids. The CDR3 sequence is CASIHGYEQYF. The CDR3 region has the DNA TGTGCCAGCATCCACGGCTACGAGCAGTACTTC.

This clonotype has ten or more counts. The V and J genes are TRBV10-3 and TRBJ2-7; D is unclear. Trimming shortened V by 2 bases and J by 2 bases, and 13 bases separated the two germline ends. The V gene's germline CDR1 is ENHRY and CDR2 SYGVKD. The CDR3 runs to 15 residues. The CDR3 loop is CAISEQVPGPYEQYF. CDR3 nucleotides: TGTGCCATCAGTGAGCAAGTCCCCGGACCCTACGAGCAGTACTTC.

This CDR3 is CASSLGSNQPQHF. The DNA for the CDR3 is TGTGCCAGCAGCCTGGGTAGCAATCAGCCCCAGCATTTT. This chain connects TRBV5-4 to TRBJ1-5; D not resolved. V lost 4 bases, J lost 0 bases, and 5 bases lay in between. CDR1 is SGHNT and CDR2 is YYREEE in the germline V gene (reference sequence). CDR3 length equals 13 residues.

The sample holds a few counts of this clonotype. The genes are TRBV6-2 or TRBV6-3 and TRBJ2-3, with 7 bases matching TRBD2. Germline V gene sequence: CDR1 MNHEY, CDR2 SVGEGT. The CDR3 covers 14 residues. Trimming at V came to 6 bases and at J to 3 bases, leaving 6 bases not matched to a gene. The CDR3 here is CASRRAGRTDTQYF. CDR3 nucleotide sequence: TGTGCCAGCAGGCGAGCGGGGAGAACAGATACGCAGTATTTT.

In this sample, this clonotype turned up a few times. The chain combines TRBV29-1 with TRBJ1-1; D might be TRBD1 (6 bases). Germline values: CDR1 SQVTM, CDR2 ANQGSEA. This CDR3 is 17 amino acids long. Trimming shortened V by 7 bases and J by 1 base, and 25 bases separated the two germline ends. CDR3 sequence (DNA): TGCAGCGCCCTGGGGGTCCAGGGGCTAGGGGAGAACACTGAAGCTTTCTTT. Encoded protein: CSALGVQGLGENTEAFF.

This chain uses TRBV2 with TRBJ1-1, with D possibly TRBD1 on 5 matching bases. The CDR3 extends over 17 amino acids. With 6 bases removed from V and 4 bases from J, the gap between germline ends came to 24 bases. The germline V gene encodes CDR1 SNHLY and CDR2 FYNNEI. DNA of the CDR3: TGTGCCAGCAGCCCCCCGCGCGGCTTCAGCGGGGGCACTGAAGCTTTCTTT. It is translated as CASSPPRGFSGGTEAFF.

This clonotype has more than one count but fewer than ten. V and J are TRBV11-3 and TRBJ2-5; maybe TRBD2 (6 bases). The ends were cut back, 1 base at V and 2 bases at J, with 11 bases in the middle. The CDR3 is made up of 15 amino acids. Germline CDR1 reads SGHNT; CDR2 reads YENEEA. The CDR3 region is CASSLGLVGQETQYF. The CDR3 DNA reads TGTGCCAGCAGCTTAGGACTAGTGGGACAAGAGACCCAGTACTTC. Together with reference TRBV11-3 and TRBJ2-5, the CDR3 gives the full variable domain: EAGVVQSPRYKIIEKKQPVAFWCNPISGHNTLYWYLQNLGQGPELLIRYENEEAVDDSQLPKDRFSAERLKGVDSTLKIQPAELGDSAVYLCASSLGLVGQETQYFGPGTRLLVL.

The chain employs TRBV5-6 and TRBJ2-1; D remains ambiguous. From germline, CDR1 is SGHDT and CDR2 YYEEEE. The CDR3 is 16 residues long. Between the trimmed V and J ends, which lost 2 bases and 0 bases, there was a span of 12 bases. The DNA of the CDR3 is TGTGCCAGCAGCTTCAAGCTATACAACTCCTACAATGAGCAGTTCTTC. It specifies CASSFKLYNSYNEQFF.

The V call is TRBV27, the J call TRBJ1-5; D is possibly TRBD1 (5 bases). Trimming shortened V by 2 bases and J by 11 bases, and 16 bases separated the two germline ends. The CDR3 is made up of 14 amino acids. CDR1 is MNHEY, CDR2 SMNVEV, per germline (reference sequence). CDR3 sequence: CASSLGPRLGAQHF. CDR3 DNA sequence: TGTGCCAGCAGTTTAGGGCCGCGCCTGGGGGCCCAGCATTTT.

This clonotype has only a few counts. The CDR3 here is CAWSGGPTYEQYF. In nucleotides, the CDR3 is TGTGCCTGGAGCGGGGGGCCGACCTACGAGCAGTACTTC. The V call is TRBV30, the J call TRBJ2-7; tentatively, D is TRBD2 (7 bases). The CDR3 has 13 amino acids. Germline assignment: CDR1 GTSNPN and CDR2 SVGIG (reference sequence). Trimming left V 3 bases short and J 2 bases short, with 11 bases between.

The genes are TRBV7-6 and TRBJ1-1; possible D gene TRBD1, 6 bases. This CDR3 has 14 residues. The V end was cut by 10 bases, the J end by 9 bases, with 24 bases between. The germline V gene has CDR1 SGHVS and CDR2 FNYEAQ. CDR3 region: CATRGGRQGIQAFF. The CDR3 DNA sequence: TGTGCCACTCGGGGGGGGAGGCAGGGGATACAAGCTTTCTTT.

This clonotype was counted only a few times. The chain employs TRBV12-3 or TRBV12-4 and TRBJ1-1; TRBD1 aligns across 8 bases. The CDR3 extends over 16 amino acids. J lost 4 bases, V lost 5 bases, and 12 bases had no gene match. Here the CDR3 DNA reads TGTGCCAGCAGTGATCGGGACAGGACCTTGGGCACTGAAGCTTTCTTT. Translating gives CASSDRDRTLGTEAFF.